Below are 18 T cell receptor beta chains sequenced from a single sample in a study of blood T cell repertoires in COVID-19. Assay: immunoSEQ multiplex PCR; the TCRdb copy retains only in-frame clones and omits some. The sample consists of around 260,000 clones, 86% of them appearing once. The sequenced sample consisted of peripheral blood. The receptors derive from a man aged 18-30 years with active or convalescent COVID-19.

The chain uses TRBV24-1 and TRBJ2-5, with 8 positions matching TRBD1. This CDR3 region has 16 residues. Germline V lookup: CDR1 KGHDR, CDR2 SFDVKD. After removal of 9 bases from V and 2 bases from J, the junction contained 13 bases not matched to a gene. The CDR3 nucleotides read TGTGCCACCGCCGGCCTGGCAGGGGGCTTACAAGAGACCCAGTACTTC. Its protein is CATAGLAGGLQETQYF.

CDR3 coding DNA: TGTGCCAGCAGCTCGGGACTAGCGGGGTTGTCAGATACGCAGTATTTT. This translates into CASSSGLAGLSDTQYF. The V gene is TRBV7-2, the J gene TRBJ2-3; 13 bases align to TRBD2. Looked up from germline, CDR1 is SGHTA and CDR2 is FQGNSA. This CDR3 has 16 amino acids. Germline trimming cut 4 bases from V and 4 bases from J; bases unmatched to any gene: 5.

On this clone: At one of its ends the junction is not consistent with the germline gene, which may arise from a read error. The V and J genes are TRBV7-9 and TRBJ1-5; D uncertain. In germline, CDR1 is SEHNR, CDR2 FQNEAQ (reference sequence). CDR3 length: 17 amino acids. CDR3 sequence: CASSLGAGGDGKQPQHF. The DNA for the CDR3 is TGTGCCAGCAGCTTAGGGGCGGGTGGAGATGGCAAACAGCCCCAGCATTTT.

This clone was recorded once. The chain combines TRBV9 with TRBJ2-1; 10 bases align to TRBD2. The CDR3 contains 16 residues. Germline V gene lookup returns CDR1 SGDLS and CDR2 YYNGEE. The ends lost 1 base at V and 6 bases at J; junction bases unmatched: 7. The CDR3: CASSVRLAGDINEQFF. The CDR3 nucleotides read TGTGCCAGCAGCGTAAGACTAGCGGGCGACATCAATGAGCAGTTCTTC.

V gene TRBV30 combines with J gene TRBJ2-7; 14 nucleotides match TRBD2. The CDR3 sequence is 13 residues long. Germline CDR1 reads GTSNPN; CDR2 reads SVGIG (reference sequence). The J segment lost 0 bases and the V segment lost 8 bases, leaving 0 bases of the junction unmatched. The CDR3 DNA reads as TGTGCCGGGACTAGCGGGAGCTCCTACGAGCAGTACTTC. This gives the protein CAGTSGSSYEQYF.

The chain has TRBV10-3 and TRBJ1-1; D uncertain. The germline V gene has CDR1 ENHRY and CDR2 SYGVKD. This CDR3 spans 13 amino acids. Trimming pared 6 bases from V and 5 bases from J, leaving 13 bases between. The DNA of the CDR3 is TGTGCCATCAGGGAGGTAGGAGAGACTGAAGCTTTCTTT. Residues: CAIREVGETEAFF.

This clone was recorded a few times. CDR3 loop: CASSLWPEGQPQHF. The CDR3 bases are TGTGCCAGCAGTTTATGGCCGGAGGGGCAGCCCCAGCATTTT. The chain combines TRBV27 with TRBJ1-5, with a possible D match to TRBD1 (5 bases). Trimming cost V 1 base and J 7 bases, with 11 bases left between them. This CDR3 is 14 amino acids long. Per germline, CDR1 MNHEY and CDR2 SMNVEV (reference sequence).

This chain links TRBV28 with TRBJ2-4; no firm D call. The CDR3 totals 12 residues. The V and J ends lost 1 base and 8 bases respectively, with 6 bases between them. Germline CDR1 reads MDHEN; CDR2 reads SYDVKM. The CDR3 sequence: CASSLSRHIQYF. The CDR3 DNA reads TGTGCCAGCAGTTTATCGCGGCACATTCAGTACTTC.

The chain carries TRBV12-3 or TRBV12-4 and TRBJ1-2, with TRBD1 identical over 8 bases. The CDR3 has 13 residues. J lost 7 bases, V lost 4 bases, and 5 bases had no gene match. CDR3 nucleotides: TGTGCCAGCAGTTCCGGGACAGGTTTTGGCTACACCTTC. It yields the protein CASSSGTGFGYTF.

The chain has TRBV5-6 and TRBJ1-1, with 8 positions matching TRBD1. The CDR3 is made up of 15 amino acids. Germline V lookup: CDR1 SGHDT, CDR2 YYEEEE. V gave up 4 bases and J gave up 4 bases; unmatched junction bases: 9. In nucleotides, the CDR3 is TGTGCCAGCAGCCCAGTCCCTACAGGGGGCACTGAAGCTTTCTTT. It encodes CASSPVPTGGTEAFF.

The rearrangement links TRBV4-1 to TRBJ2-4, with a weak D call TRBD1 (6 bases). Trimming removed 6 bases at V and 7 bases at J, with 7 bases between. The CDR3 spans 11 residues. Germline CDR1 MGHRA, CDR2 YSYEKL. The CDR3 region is CASSGQNIQYF. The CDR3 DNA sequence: TGCGCCAGCAGTGGACAGAACATTCAGTACTTC.

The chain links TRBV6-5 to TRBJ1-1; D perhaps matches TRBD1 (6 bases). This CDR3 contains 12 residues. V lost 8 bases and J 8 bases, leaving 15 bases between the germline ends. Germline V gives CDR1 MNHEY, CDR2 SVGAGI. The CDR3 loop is CASAGQTREAFF. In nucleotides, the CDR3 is TGTGCCAGCGCCGGACAGACCCGGGAAGCTTTCTTT.

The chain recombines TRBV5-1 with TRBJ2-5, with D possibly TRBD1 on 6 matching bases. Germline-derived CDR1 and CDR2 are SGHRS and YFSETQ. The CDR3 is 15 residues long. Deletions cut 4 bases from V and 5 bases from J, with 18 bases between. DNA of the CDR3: TGCGCCAGCAGCGAATCAGGGGTTGGACTGGAGACCCAGTACTTC. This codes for CASSESGVGLETQYF.

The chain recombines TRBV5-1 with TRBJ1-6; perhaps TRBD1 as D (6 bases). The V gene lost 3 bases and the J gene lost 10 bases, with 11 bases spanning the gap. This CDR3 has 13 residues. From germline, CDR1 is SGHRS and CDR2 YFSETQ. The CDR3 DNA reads TGCGCCAGCAGCTCTCTACAGGGCTCACCCCTCCACTTT. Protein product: CASSSLQGSPLHF.

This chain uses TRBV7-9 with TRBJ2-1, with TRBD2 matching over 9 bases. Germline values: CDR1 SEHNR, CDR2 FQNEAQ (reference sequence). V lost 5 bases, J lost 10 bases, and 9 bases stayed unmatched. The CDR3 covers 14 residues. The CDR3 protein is CASSPAAGGSEQFF. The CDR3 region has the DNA TGTGCCAGCAGCCCAGCTGCGGGAGGGTCGGAGCAGTTCTTC.

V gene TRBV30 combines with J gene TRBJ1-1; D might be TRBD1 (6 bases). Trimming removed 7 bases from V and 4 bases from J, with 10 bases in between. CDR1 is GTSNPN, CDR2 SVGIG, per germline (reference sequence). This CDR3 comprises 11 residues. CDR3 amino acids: CAYSQGTEAFF. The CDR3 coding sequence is TGTGCCTATTCACAGGGCACTGAAGCTTTCTTT.

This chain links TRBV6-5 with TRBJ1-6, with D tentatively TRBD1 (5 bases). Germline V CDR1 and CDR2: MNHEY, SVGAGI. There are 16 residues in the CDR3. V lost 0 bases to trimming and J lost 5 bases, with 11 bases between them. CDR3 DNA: TGTGCCAGCAGTTACTCGGGTCAGGGAAATAATTCACCCCTCCACTTT. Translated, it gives CASSYSGQGNNSPLHF.

CDR3 in amino acids: CASSHAQGMSTEAFF. The DNA of the CDR3 is TGCGCCAGCAGCCACGCACAGGGAATGAGCACTGAAGCTTTCTTT. V usage is TRBV4-1 and J usage is TRBJ1-1, with D maybe TRBD1 (6 bases). Trimming cost V 3 bases and J 4 bases, with 15 bases left between them. Germline CDR1 reads MGHRA; CDR2 reads YSYEKL. The CDR3 covers 15 residues.